This T cell receptor beta chain came from a study of T cells in Graves' hyperthyroidism and ophthalmopathy. Findings and caveats of the study: Most thyroid clonotypes expanded above 0.001 were also detected in blood.

This clonotype has ten or more counts. Its antigen is unidentified. RNA transcripts were the template for amplifying TCR beta CDR3 regions. TCR CDR3 underwent first-round RT-PCR with the HTBI primer set. TCRdb processed the multiplex PCR reads anew with MiXCR; each CDR3 protein has one entry. This sample carries some 740,000 distinct CDR3 sequences, around 15% of them seen once, and the ten largest clones take roughly a tenth. Sequencing was done on a sample of blood. The TCR sequence derives from a woman under 30 with Graves' hyperthyroidism.

In DNA form, the CDR3 reads TGTGCCAGCAGTTTGTTCGAAGCATGGACAGGAGGTCCCCTCTCTGGGGCCAACGTCCTGACTTTC. This encodes CASSLFEAWTGGPLSGANVLTF. The chain employs TRBV28 and TRBJ2-6, with 7 bases aligning to TRBD1. V was pared by 3 bases and J by 0 bases, with 20 bases of the junction left unmatched. CDR1 MDHEN and CDR2 SYDVKM come from the germline V gene. The CDR3 is 22 amino acids.